The subject of this entry is one T cell receptor (beta chain). Its specificity is not known. The entry originates in a study of CXCR4 blockade with PD-1 therapy in pancreatic cancer. The CDR3 loop spans 14 amino acids. V gave up 7 bases and J gave up 7 bases; unmatched junction bases: 8. Germline values: CDR1 SQVTM, CDR2 ANQGSEA. The repertoire was sequenced with immunoSEQ multiplex PCR; TCRdb's copy has only in-frame clones and lacks some. The sample yields 5,000 to 7,000 clones, less than 40% seen once. Regarding the study as a whole: Antigen-specificity overlap of convergent dominant clones remained unconfirmed. Tumor clonality averaged about 0.14 versus 0.054 in healthy blood, not predicting survival.

This TCR was recovered from a human donor with pancreatic ductal adenocarcinoma. V gene TRBV29-1 combines with J gene TRBJ2-1; 12 bases are shared with TRBD2. Material for sequencing was tumor tissue. The CDR3 reads CSGRLAGVINEQFF. The CDR3 DNA sequence: TGCAGCGGAAGACTAGCGGGAGTGATAAATGAGCAGTTCTTC.